This T cell receptor (beta chain) was captured by sequencing in a study of siplizumab effects on memory and regulatory T cells. As regards this clone: The antigen remains unidentified.

Coculturing was carried out on the mixed lymphocyte reaction cells. It lasted about 6 days and was done at 37°C. Produced via immunoSEQ multiplex PCR; TCRdb's table is partial and in-frame only. The sample carries 6,000 or so clones, roughly a third recorded once. Points from the study as a whole: With siplizumab, mappable alloreactive CD4+ clones averaged roughly 64% Treg-derived, versus about 29% in controls.

Sequenced material: CFSE-low (dividing) CD8+ T cells sorted from an allogeneic mixed lymphocyte reaction. The receptor comes from a human donor in good health; the cells came from an allogeneic mixed lymphocyte reaction.

The CDR3 spells CASSYSSAAGELFF. CDR3 nucleotide sequence: TGTGCCAGCAGTTACTCGAGCGCCGCCGGGGAGCTGTTTTTT. This sequence joins TRBV6-5 and TRBJ2-2; D call uncertain. Germline CDR1 MNHEY, CDR2 SVGAGI. This CDR3 comprises 14 residues. V lost 0 bases, J lost 6 bases, and 8 bases lay in between.